This T cell receptor (beta chain) was observed in a study of T cell changes during pregnancy in multiple sclerosis. Assay used: immunoSEQ multiplex PCR; TCRdb lists only in-frame clones, some missing. The sample holds roughly 49,000 clones, 80% to 95% seen once. The V end was cut by 8 bases, the J end by 0 bases, with 2 bases between. CDR3 length: 12 residues. CDR1 is MRHNA and CDR2 is SNTAGT in the germline V gene. The chain recombines TRBV6-4 with TRBJ2-6; no reliable D call. The starting material was peripheral blood, obtained after pregnancy. The sequence was collected from a female donor with multiple sclerosis, enrolled in a pregnancy study. The CDR3 DNA is TGTGCCAGCCTCTCTGGGGCCAACGTCCTGACTTTC. It yields the protein CASLSGANVLTF.